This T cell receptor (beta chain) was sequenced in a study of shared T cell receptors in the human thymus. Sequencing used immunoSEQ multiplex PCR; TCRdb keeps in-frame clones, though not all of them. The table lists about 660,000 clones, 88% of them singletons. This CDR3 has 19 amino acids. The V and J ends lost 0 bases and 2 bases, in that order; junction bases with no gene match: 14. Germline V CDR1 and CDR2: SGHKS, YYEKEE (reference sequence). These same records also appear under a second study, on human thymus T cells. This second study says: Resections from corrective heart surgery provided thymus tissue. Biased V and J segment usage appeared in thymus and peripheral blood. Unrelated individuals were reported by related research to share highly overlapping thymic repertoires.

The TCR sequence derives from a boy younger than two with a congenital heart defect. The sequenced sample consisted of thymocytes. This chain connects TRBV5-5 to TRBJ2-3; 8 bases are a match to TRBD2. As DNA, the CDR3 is TGTGCCAGCAGCTTGGCCTATCGTGTCACTAGCGGACACACAGATACGCAGTATTTT. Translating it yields CASSLAYRVTSGHTDTQYF.